This T cell receptor beta chain derives from a study of identical twins. MiXCR, applied by TCRdb to the 5' RACE reads, yields one record per CDR3 protein. The table includes hundreds of thousands of distinct CDR3 sequences, around 8.6% detected once. Only a few counts were recorded for this clonotype. These data were also reused for a study on yellow fever vaccine responses in identical twins. This second study notes: Twins' vaccine T cell responses were reported to seem partly convergent and partly personalized.

This TCR was sampled from a woman between 18 and 29 years old in good health. The material sequenced was PBMCs.

In DNA form, the CDR3 reads TGCGCCAGCAGAAGGGAGACTAGTGGTACCTACGAGCAGTACTTC. Protein product: CASRRETSGTYEQYF. The chain recombines TRBV5-1 with TRBJ2-7; the D gene is possibly TRBD2 (6 bases). V was cut by 5 bases and J by 2 bases, with 17 bases left in between. Germline CDR1 is SGHRS and CDR2 is YFSETQ. The CDR3 extends over 15 amino acids.